Listed below are T cell receptor beta chains from one sample, sequenced in a study of patients and donors after allogeneic stem cell transplantation. One entry per CDR3 protein, called by TCRdb with MiXCR from the RT-PCR reads. The sample has 150,000 or so distinct CDR3 sequences; 24% are singletons. Sequences were obtained from blood, either unsorted or a sorted T cell fraction (not recorded which). These receptors were taken from a human donor who was either an allogeneic HSCT recipient or a stem cell or donor lymphocyte infusion donor (not recorded which). It is not recorded whose cells these are; they may come from a transplant donor. Both conserved end residues are part of each CDR3. For some rows the clone size is stated as once, few or many, or as a class when expanded; others skip it.

CDR3	length	V	size	J
CASSLGGPRDTQYF	14	TRBV7-2	-	TRBJ2-3
CASSLPESSYNSPLHF	16	TRBV5-1	once	TRBJ1-6
CATSDPGVETQYF	13	TRBV24-1	-	TRBJ2-5
CASNLRRTDTQYF	13	TRBV12-3/TRBV12-4	few	TRBJ2-3
CASSVDSNYGYTF	13	TRBV9	many	TRBJ1-2
CASSFPRNTIYF	12	TRBV12-3/TRBV12-4	-	TRBJ1-3
CASSPFIAGNYGYTF	15	TRBV3-1	few	TRBJ1-2
CASSSVGKNIQYF	13	TRBV7-9	few	TRBJ2-4
CASSVAFAGGSSYNEQFF	18	TRBV9	-	TRBJ2-1
CASSSDRGRETQYF	14	TRBV7-2	-	TRBJ2-5
CASSLVPGSGNTIYF	15	TRBV5-1	many	TRBJ1-3
CASPTTQTVYNEQFF	15	TRBV2	-	TRBJ2-1
CASSPYTSGDFTDTQYF	17	TRBV12-3/TRBV12-4	few	TRBJ2-3
CATSGQRSQDSYNEQFF	17	TRBV24-1	few	TRBJ2-1
CASSKASTQGADEKLFF	17	TRBV21-1	few	TRBJ1-4
CASSSVLTIRETQYF	15	TRBV5-5	-	TRBJ2-5
CSAGKTSGGAEQYF	14	TRBV20-1	-	TRBJ2-7
CASTPSTGEAFF	12	TRBV12-3/TRBV12-4	few	TRBJ1-1
CASSNRVFGTEAFF	14	TRBV27	few	TRBJ1-1
CASSLGQGPTNYGYTF	16	TRBV7-9	few	TRBJ1-2
CSAHGVGLALQFF	13	TRBV20-1	-	TRBJ2-1
CASSFREWETQYF	13	TRBV6-5	-	TRBJ2-5
CASSSRAPSSYNEQFF	16	TRBV12-3/TRBV12-4	few	TRBJ2-1
CASSTQQGSYEQYF	14	TRBV7-9	-	TRBJ2-7
CASSSTVLNGNQPQHF	16	TRBV7-9	-	TRBJ1-5
CASSHRPEGYTF	12	TRBV14	few	TRBJ1-2
CASTYMTGAMRGYTF	15	TRBV12-3/TRBV12-4	many	TRBJ1-2
CASSLGQINEQFF	13	TRBV4-1	few	TRBJ2-1